A single TCR beta chain is shown here with its context. The data belong to a study of blood T cells in healthy people across ages. Together with a sample-barcoded 5' primer, a J-beta primer mix was included in a second PCR lasting about 7 to 12 cycles. TCRdb reprocessed the 5' RACE reads via MiXCR and lists one record per CDR3 protein. Of 1.5 million to 2 million distinct CDR3 sequences in the sample, almost 35% are singletons; the top ten hold about 11%. V shed 4 bases and J shed 5 bases, with 17 bases lying between them. The CDR3 extends over 14 amino acids. Germline CDR1 reads DFQATT; CDR2 reads SNEGSKA (reference sequence).

The sequencing input was blood. This chain connects TRBV20-1 to TRBJ2-5; no reliable D call. The receptor's source is a woman in her thirties in good health. CDR3 coding DNA: TGCAGTGCTATTGGCGGTGGAACACTGGAGACCCAGTACTTC. Translation gives CSAIGGGTLETQYF.